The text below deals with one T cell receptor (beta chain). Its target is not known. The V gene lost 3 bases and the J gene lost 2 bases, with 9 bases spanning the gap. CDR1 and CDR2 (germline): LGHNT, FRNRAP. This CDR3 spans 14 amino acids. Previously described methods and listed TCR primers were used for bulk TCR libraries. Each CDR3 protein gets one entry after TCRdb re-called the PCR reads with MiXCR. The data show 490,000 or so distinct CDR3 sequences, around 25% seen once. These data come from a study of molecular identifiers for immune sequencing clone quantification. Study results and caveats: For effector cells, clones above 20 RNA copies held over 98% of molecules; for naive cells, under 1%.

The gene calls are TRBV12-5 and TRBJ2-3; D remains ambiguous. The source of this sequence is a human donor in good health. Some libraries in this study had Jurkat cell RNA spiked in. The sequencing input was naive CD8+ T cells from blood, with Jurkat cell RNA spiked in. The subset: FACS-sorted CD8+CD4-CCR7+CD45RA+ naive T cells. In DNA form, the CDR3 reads TGTGCTAGTGGTTTTGGGGTTCACACAGATACGCAGTATTTT. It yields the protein CASGFGVHTDTQYF.